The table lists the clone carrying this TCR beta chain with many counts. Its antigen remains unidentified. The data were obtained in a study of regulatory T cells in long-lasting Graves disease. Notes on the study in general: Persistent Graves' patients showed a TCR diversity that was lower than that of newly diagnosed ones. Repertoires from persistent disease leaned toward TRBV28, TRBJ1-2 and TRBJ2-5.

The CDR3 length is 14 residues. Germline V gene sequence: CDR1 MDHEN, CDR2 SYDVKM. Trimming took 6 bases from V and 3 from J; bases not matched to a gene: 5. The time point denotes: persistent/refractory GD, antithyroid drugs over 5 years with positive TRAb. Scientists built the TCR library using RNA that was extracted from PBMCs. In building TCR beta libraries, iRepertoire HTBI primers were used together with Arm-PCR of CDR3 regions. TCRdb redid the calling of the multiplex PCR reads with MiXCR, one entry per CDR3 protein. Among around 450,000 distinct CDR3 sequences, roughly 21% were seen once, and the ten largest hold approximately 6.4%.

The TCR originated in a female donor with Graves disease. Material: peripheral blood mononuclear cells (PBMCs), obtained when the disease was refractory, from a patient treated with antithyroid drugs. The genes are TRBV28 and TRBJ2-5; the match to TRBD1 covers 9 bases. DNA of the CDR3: TGTGCCAGCAGCTTACGGACAGGGGAAGAGACCCAGTACTTC. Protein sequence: CASSLRTGEETQYF.